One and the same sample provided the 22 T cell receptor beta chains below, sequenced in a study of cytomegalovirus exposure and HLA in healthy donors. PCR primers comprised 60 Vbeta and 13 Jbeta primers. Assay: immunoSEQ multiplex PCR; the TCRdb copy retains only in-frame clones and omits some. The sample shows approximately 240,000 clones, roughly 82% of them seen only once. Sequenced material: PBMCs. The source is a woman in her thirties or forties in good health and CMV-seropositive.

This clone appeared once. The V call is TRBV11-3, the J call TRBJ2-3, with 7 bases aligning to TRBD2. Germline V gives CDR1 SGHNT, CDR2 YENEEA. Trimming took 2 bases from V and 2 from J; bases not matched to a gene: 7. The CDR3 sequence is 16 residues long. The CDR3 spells CASSLYGAGTTDTQYF. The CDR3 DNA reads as TGTGCCAGCAGCTTATATGGAGCGGGGACCACAGATACGCAGTATTTT.

CDR3 nucleotides: TGTGCCAGCAGATCTACGACTAGCTCCTACAATGAGCAGTTCTTC. It yields the protein CASRSTTSSYNEQFF. The gene calls are TRBV6-6 and TRBJ2-1; maybe TRBD2 (6 bases). V was pared by 6 bases and J by 0 bases, with 12 bases between. CDR3 length: 15 amino acids. Germline V gene sequence: CDR1 MNHNY, CDR2 SVGAGI (reference sequence).

The CDR3 is CASSPSGGVVETQYF. The CDR3, as DNA: TGCGCCAGCAGCCCTAGCGGGGGGGTTGTTGAGACCCAGTACTTC. This chain connects TRBV4-3 to TRBJ2-5; 12 bases match TRBD2. V shed 4 bases and J 5 bases; nucleotides not matched to a gene: 5. CDR1 and CDR2 from the germline V gene are LGHNA and YSLEER. The CDR3 length is 15 residues.

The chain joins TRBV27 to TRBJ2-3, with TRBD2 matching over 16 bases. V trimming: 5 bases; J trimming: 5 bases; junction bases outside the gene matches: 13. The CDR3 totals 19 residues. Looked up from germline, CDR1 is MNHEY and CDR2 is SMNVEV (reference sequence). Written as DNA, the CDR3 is TGTGCCAGCAGTCCGGGACTAGCGGGAGGGCCGTGGTTGGAAGATACGCAGTATTTT. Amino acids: CASSPGLAGGPWLEDTQYF.

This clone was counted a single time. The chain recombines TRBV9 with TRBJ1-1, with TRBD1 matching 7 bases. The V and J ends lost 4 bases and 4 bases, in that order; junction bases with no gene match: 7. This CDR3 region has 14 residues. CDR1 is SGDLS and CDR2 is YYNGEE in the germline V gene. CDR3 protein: CASSPWAGGTEAFF. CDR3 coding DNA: TGTGCCAGCAGCCCCTGGGCAGGGGGCACTGAAGCTTTCTTT.

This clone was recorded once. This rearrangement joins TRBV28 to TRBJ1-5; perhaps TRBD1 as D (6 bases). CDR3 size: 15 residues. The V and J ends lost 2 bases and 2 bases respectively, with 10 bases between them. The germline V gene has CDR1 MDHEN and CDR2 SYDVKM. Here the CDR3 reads CASSLTAGGNQPQHF. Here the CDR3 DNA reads TGTGCCAGCAGTTTAACGGCAGGGGGCAATCAGCCCCAGCATTTT.

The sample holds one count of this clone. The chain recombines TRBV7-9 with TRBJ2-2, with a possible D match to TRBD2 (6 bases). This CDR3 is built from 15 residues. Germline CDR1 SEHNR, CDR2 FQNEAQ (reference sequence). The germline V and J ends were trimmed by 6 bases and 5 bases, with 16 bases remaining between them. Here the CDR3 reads CASSRPGTETGELFF. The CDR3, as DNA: TGTGCCAGCAGTCGACCCGGGACTGAGACCGGGGAGCTGTTTTTT.

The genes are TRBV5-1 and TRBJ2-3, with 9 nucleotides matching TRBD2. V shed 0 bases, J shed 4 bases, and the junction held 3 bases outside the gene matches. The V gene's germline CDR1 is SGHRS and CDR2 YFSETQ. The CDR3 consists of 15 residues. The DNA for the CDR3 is TGCGCCAGCAGCTTGGGACTAGCGGTAGCAGATACGCAGTATTTT. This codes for CASSLGLAVADTQYF.

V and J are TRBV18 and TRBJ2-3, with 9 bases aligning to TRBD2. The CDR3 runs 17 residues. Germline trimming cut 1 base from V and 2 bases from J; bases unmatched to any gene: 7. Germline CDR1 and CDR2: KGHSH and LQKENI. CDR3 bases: TGTGCCAGCTCACCACGGCCTAGCGGGGCATCCACAGATACGCAGTATTTT. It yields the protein CASSPRPSGASTDTQYF.

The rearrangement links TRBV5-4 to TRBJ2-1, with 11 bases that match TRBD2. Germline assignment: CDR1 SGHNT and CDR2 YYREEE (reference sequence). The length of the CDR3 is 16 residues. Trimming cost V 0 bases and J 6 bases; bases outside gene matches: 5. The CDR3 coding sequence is TGTGCCAGCAGCTTGGTTGGACTAGCGGGTGGCAATGAGCAGTTCTTC. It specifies CASSLVGLAGGNEQFF.

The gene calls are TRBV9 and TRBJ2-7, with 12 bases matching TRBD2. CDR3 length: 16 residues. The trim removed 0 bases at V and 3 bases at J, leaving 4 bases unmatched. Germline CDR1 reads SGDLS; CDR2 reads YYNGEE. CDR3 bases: TGTGCCAGCAGCGTAGAGGGACTAGCGGGTGTCTACGAGCAGTACTTC. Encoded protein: CASSVEGLAGVYEQYF.

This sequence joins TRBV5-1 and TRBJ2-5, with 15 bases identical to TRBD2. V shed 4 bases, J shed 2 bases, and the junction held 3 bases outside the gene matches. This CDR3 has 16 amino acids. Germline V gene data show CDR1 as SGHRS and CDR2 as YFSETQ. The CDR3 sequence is CASSTGLAGGQETQYF. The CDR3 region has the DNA TGCGCCAGCAGCACCGGACTAGCGGGGGGGCAAGAGACCCAGTACTTC.

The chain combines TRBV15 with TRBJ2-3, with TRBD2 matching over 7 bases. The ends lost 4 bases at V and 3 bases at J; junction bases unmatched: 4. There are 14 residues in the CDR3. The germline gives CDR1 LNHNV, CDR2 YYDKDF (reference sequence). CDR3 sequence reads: CATSIGGSTDTQYF. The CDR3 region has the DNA TGTGCCACCAGCATCGGGGGGAGTACAGATACGCAGTATTTT.

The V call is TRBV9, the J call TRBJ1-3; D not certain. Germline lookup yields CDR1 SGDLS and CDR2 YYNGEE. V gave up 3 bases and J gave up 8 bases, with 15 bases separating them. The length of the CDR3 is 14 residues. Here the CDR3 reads CASSEGVRRDTIYF. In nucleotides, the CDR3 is TGTGCCAGCAGCGAGGGAGTCCGTCGTGACACCATATATTTT.

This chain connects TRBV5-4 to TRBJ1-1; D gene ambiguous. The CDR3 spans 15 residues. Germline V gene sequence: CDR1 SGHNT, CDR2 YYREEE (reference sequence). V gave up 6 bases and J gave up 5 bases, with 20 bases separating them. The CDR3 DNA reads TGTGCCAGCACCCTCCCGGGGAGGGCGTGGACTGAAGCTTTCTTT. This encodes CASTLPGRAWTEAFF.

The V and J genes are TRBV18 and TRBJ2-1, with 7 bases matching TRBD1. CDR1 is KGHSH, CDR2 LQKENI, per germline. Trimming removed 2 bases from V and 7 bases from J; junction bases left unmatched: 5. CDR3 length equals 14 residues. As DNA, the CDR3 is TGTGCCAGCTCACCATCAGGGGGTTATAATGAGCAGTTCTTC. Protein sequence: CASSPSGGYNEQFF.

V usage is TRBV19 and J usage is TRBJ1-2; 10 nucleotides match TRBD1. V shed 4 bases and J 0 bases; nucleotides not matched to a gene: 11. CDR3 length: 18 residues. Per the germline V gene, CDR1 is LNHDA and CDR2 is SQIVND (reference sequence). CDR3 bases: TGTGCCAGTAGTAGGGGGGACAGGGGTCTGCGAGCTAACTATGGCTACACCTTC. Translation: CASSRGDRGLRANYGYTF.

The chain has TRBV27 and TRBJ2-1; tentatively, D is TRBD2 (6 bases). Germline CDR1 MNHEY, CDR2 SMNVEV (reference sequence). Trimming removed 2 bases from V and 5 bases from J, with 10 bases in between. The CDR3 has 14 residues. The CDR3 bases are TGTGCCAGCAGTTTACTGGGCGGGGACAATGAGCAGTTCTTC. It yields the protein CASSLLGGDNEQFF.

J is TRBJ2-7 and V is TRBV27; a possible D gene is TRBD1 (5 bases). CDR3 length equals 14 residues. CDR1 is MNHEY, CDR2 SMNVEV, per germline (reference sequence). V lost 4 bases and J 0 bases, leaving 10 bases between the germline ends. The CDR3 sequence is CASSSRQSSYEQYF. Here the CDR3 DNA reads TGTGCCAGCAGTTCCAGACAGAGCTCCTACGAGCAGTACTTC.

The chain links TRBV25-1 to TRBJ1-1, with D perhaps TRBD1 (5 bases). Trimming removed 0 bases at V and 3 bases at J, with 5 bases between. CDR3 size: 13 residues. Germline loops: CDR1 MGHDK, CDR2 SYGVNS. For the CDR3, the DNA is TGTGCCAGCAGTGAATACAGGGACACTGAAGCTTTCTTT. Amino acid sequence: CASSEYRDTEAFF.

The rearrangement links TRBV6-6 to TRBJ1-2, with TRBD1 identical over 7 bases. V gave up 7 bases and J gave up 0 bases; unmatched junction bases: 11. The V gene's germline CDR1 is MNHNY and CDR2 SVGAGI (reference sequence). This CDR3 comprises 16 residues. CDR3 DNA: TGTGCCAGCACACCTTCCGGACAGGCGGCTAACTATGGCTACACCTTC. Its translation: CASTPSGQAANYGYTF.

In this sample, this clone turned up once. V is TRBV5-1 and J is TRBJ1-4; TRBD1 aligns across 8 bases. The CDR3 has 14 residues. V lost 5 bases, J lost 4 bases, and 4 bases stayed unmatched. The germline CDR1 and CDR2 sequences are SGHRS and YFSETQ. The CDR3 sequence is CASSTTGDNEKLFF. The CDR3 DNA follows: TGCGCCAGCAGTACGACAGGGGATAATGAAAAACTGTTTTTT.